The 16 T cell receptor beta chains given below trace back to one sample, sequenced in a study of technical replicates of blood from a handful of donors. The method was immunoSEQ multiplex PCR; TCRdb's version includes in-frame clones alone and lacks a portion of them. Of approximately 31,000 clones in the sample, around nine tenths were seen once. Source material: PBMCs. All receptors derive from a human donor in good health. Some clones in this sample may be carry-over from other donors' samples.

The CDR3 DNA sequence: TGTGCCAGCAGCTTAGAGGGGGGGGCAACGGCGTCTCACGAGCAGTACTTC. The encoded protein is CASSLEGGATASHEQYF. The V call is TRBV7-8, the J call TRBJ2-7; D perhaps matches TRBD2 (7 bases). The germline V and J ends were trimmed by 1 base and 5 bases, with 21 bases remaining between them. Germline loops: CDR1 SGHVS, CDR2 FQNEAQ. There are 17 residues in the CDR3. The full variable domain, in which reference TRBV7-8 and TRBJ2-7 provide the parts outside the CDR3, is GAGVSQSPRYKVAKRGQDVALRCDPISGHVSLFWYQQALGQGPEFLTYFQNEAQLDKSGLPSDRFFAERPEGSVSTLKIQRTQQEDSAVYLCASSLEGGATASHEQYFGPGTRLTVT.

This chain links TRBV13 with TRBJ1-1, with TRBD1 identical over 9 bases. Trimming took 5 bases from V and 5 from J; bases not matched to a gene: 9. Germline V lookup: CDR1 PRHDT, CDR2 FYEKMQ (reference sequence). The CDR3 is 15 residues long. The CDR3 sequence is CASSIEGQGTTEAFF. The DNA of the CDR3 is TGTGCCAGCAGCATAGAGGGACAGGGTACGACTGAAGCTTTCTTT.

This sequence joins TRBV19 and TRBJ1-2; unclear D gene. V was trimmed by 3 bases and J by 3 bases, leaving 8 bases between them. The CDR3 contains 13 residues. Germline V gene lookup returns CDR1 LNHDA and CDR2 SQIVND (reference sequence). The CDR3 here is CASSMELYYGYTF. In DNA, the CDR3 is TGTGCCAGTAGTATGGAGTTGTACTATGGCTACACCTTC.

The chain couples TRBV15 to TRBJ2-5; TRBD1 might be the D (5 bases). Germline CDR1 reads LNHNV; CDR2 reads YYDKDF (reference sequence). The V end lost 0 bases, the J end lost 4 bases, and 12 bases lay between the germline ends. The CDR3 is made up of 15 amino acids. CDR3 sequence reads: CATSRDQGSLETQYF. In DNA form, the CDR3 reads TGTGCCACCAGCAGAGATCAGGGCAGCCTAGAGACCCAGTACTTC.

This chain links TRBV2 with TRBJ1-2; D gene ambiguous. The V end lost 6 bases, the J end lost 6 bases, and 14 bases lay between the germline ends. Germline CDR1 is SNHLY and CDR2 is FYNNEI. This CDR3 region has 13 residues. The CDR3 region has the DNA TGTGCCAGCAGCTCGACCGGAGGTAATGGCTACACCTTC. This translates into CASSSTGGNGYTF.

The gene calls are TRBV29-1 and TRBJ2-2; the D gene is possibly TRBD2 (6 bases). V was cut by 7 bases and J by 5 bases, with 8 bases left in between. The CDR3 totals 11 residues. Germline V gene lookup returns CDR1 SQVTM and CDR2 ANQGSEA. For the CDR3, the DNA is TGCAGCGCCCGGGAGACCGGGGAGCTGTTTTTT. It is translated as CSARETGELFF.

The V gene is TRBV11-2, the J gene TRBJ1-3; 10 nucleotides match TRBD1. After removal of 5 bases from V and 4 bases from J, the junction contained 8 bases not matched to a gene. The CDR3 contains 16 residues. Germline assignment: CDR1 SGHAT and CDR2 FQNNGV. CDR3 bases: TGTGCCAGCAGCCCCGACAGGGGGCGCAGAGGAAACACCATATATTTT. This codes for CASSPDRGRRGNTIYF.

The CDR3, as DNA: TGTGCCAGCAGTTTGTTTAGCGGGACCAACTACAATGAGCAGTTCTTC. Its protein product is CASSLFSGTNYNEQFF. The chain joins TRBV2 to TRBJ2-1; 8 bases agree with TRBD2. Germline lookup yields CDR1 SNHLY and CDR2 FYNNEI. This CDR3 is built from 16 residues. J lost 3 bases, V lost 5 bases, and 9 bases had no gene match.

The V gene is TRBV9, the J gene TRBJ2-3; 9 bases map to TRBD1. This CDR3 has 20 amino acids. Germline CDR1 is SGDLS and CDR2 is YYNGEE. V was pared by 3 bases and J by 5 bases, with 22 bases of the junction left unmatched. The CDR3 protein is CASSGEKVLSGTGSRDTQYF. In nucleotides, the CDR3 is TGTGCCAGCAGCGGTGAGAAGGTCCTAAGCGGGACAGGGTCAAGAGATACGCAGTATTTT.

The rearrangement links TRBV5-1 to TRBJ2-5; no clear D. The germline CDR1 and CDR2 sequences are SGHRS and YFSETQ. The CDR3 has 15 amino acids. Trimming removed 1 base at V and 1 base at J, with 11 bases between. The CDR3 region is CASSLYGTVQETQYF. The DNA for the CDR3 is TGCGCCAGCAGCTTGTATGGTACAGTCCAAGAGACCCAGTACTTC.

The rearrangement links TRBV13 to TRBJ2-5, with 15 bases fitting TRBD2. CDR1 and CDR2 from the germline V gene are PRHDT and FYEKMQ (reference sequence). Unmatched junction bases numbered 6, after V lost 3 bases and J lost 7 bases. This CDR3 has 16 residues. CDR3 in amino acids: CASSFGLAGGQGTQYF. The CDR3 nucleotides are TGTGCCAGCAGCTTCGGACTAGCGGGGGGGCAGGGGACCCAGTACTTC.

The chain is built from TRBV6-1 and TRBJ1-5, with D uncertain. V lost 1 base and J lost 7, with 11 bases in between. CDR1 MNHNS and CDR2 SASEGT come from the germline V gene. The CDR3 contains 14 residues. CDR3 amino acids: CASSEDGSYQPQHF. For the CDR3, the DNA is TGTGCCAGCAGTGAAGACGGGAGTTACCAGCCCCAGCATTTT.

The chain joins TRBV29-1 to TRBJ2-5; the D is unclear. Trimming took 6 bases from V and 6 from J, leaving 20 bases between them. There are 14 residues in the CDR3. Germline V gives CDR1 SQVTM, CDR2 ANQGSEA. The CDR3 region is CSVTRQSLGQTQYF. Here the CDR3 DNA reads TGCAGCGTCACCAGGCAATCCTTGGGTCAGACCCAGTACTTC. Based on the CDR3 plus reference TRBV29-1 and TRBJ2-5, the full variable domain is SAVISQKPSRDICQRGTSLTIQCQVDSQVTMMFWYRQQPGQSLTLIATANQGSEATYESGFVIDKFPISRPNLTFSTLTVSNMSPEDSSIYLCSVTRQSLGQTQYFGPGTRLLVL.

The CDR3 protein is CASSTFPRGDGYNEQFF. CDR3 sequence (DNA): TGTGCCAGCAGCACATTCCCTCGGGGTGACGGCTACAATGAGCAGTTCTTC. The V gene is TRBV11-2, the J gene TRBJ2-1, with D possibly TRBD2 on 5 matching bases. V shed 5 bases and J shed 3 bases, with 20 bases lying between them. The CDR3 consists of 17 residues. The germline gives CDR1 SGHAT, CDR2 FQNNGV. The entire variable domain, with the rest obtained from reference TRBV11-2 and TRBJ2-1, is as follows: EAGVAQSPRYKIIEKRQSVAFWCNPISGHATLYWYQQILGQGPKLLIQFQNNGVVDDSQLPKDRFSAERLKGVDSTLKIQPAKLEDSAVYLCASSTFPRGDGYNEQFFGPGTRLTVL.

This clone has a handful of counts. The rearrangement links TRBV27 to TRBJ1-4; D remains ambiguous. V dropped 8 bases and J dropped 4 bases, with 17 bases sitting between them. This CDR3 has 15 amino acids. In germline, CDR1 is MNHEY, CDR2 SMNVEV (reference sequence). The CDR3 here is CASATAGRNNEKLFF. For the CDR3, the DNA is TGTGCCAGCGCTACAGCAGGCCGTAATAATGAAAAACTGTTTTTT.

CDR3 coding DNA: TGTGCCAGCTCACCAGGGGGCCCCTACGAGCAGTACTTC. Amino acid sequence: CASSPGGPYEQYF. V usage is TRBV18 and J usage is TRBJ2-7; D is perhaps TRBD1 (6 bases). V lost 2 bases and J 2 bases, leaving 7 bases between the germline ends. This CDR3 comprises 13 residues. Germline loops: CDR1 KGHSH, CDR2 LQKENI.